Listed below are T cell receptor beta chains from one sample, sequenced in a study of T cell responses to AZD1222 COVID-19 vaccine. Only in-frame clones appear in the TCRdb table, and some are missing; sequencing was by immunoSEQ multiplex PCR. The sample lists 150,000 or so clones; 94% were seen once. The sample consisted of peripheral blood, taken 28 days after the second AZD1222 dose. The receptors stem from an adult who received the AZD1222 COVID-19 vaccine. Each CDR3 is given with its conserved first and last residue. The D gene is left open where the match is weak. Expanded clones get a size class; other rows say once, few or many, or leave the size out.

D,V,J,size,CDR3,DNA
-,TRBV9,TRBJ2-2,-,CASSRLGRNTGELFF,TGTGCCAGCAGCCGACTAGGACGGAACACCGGGGAGCTGTTTTTT
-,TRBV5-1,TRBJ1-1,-,CASSTAPVPNTEAFF,TGCGCCAGCAGCACCGCCCCAGTGCCGAACACTGAAGCTTTCTTT
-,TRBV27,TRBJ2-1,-,CASTLTSPLSYNEQFF,TGTGCCAGCACCCTAACTAGCCCACTTTCCTACAATGAGCAGTTCTTC
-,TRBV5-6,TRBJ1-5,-,CASSLRGNSNQPQHF,TGTGCCAGCAGCTTGCGGGGAAATAGCAATCAGCCCCAGCATTTT
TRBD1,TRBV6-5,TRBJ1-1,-,CASRAGGGAPEAFF,TGTGCCAGCAGGGCAGGGGGTGGAGCCCCTGAAGCTTTCTTT
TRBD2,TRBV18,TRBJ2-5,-,CATGPTLAGGRGETQYF,TGTGCCACCGGTCCTACGTTAGCGGGAGGTCGGGGAGAGACCCAGTACTTC
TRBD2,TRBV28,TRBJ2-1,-,CASSLAGTSGVYNEQFF,TGTGCCAGCAGTTTGGCCGGGACTAGCGGAGTCTACAATGAGCAGTTCTTC
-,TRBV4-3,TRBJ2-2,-,CASSQDRGAWIGELFF,TGCGCCAGCAGCCAAGACAGGGGTGCGTGGATCGGGGAGCTGTTTTTT
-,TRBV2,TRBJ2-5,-,CASSARGGGETQYF,TGTGCCAGCAGTGCCAGGGGCGGGGGAGAGACCCAGTACTTC
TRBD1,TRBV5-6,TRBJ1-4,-,CASSRRTGGGEKLFF,TGTGCCAGCAGCCGCCGGACAGGGGGAGGTGAAAAACTGTTTTTT
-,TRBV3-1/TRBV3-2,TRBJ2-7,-,CASSQVWGSRSGQRGGREQYF,TGTGCCAGCAGCCAAGTTTGGGGTAGCCGATCGGGACAGCGGGGCGGGCGAGAGCAGTACTTC
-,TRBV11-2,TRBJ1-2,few,CASSPGGGYTF,TGTGCCAGCAGTCCGGGAGGCGGCTACACCTTC
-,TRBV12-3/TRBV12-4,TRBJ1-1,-,CASRRGGNTEAFF,TGTGCCAGCAGGAGGGGGGGGAACACTGAAGCTTTCTTT
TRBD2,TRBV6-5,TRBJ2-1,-,CASIRGGSGKNEQFF,TGTGCCAGCATTAGGGGTGGTAGCGGGAAAAATGAGCAGTTCTTC
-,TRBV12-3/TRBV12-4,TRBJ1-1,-,CASTFFESTEAFF,TGTGCCAGCACTTTTTTTGAGAGCACTGAAGCTTTCTTT